Each of the 5 T cell receptor beta chains below was sequenced from the same sample in a study of blood T cell repertoires in COVID-19. Here immunoSEQ multiplex PCR was the method, and the copy in TCRdb shows in-frame clones only, minus some. Here the sample spans roughly 80,000 clones, about 87% being singletons. The sample was peripheral blood. The origin of the receptors is a man in his fifties with active COVID-19.

V usage is TRBV2 and J usage is TRBJ2-1; 10 positions match TRBD2. Germline V lookup: CDR1 SNHLY, CDR2 FYNNEI. With 4 bases clipped from V and 7 bases from J, the junction kept 4 bases outside the gene matches. The CDR3 spans 14 residues. CDR3 sequence reads: CASSGSGRRNEQFF. The CDR3, as DNA: TGTGCCAGCAGTGGTAGCGGGAGGAGGAATGAGCAGTTCTTC.

The genes are TRBV5-1 and TRBJ1-4, with 7 bases matching TRBD1. Germline CDR1 reads SGHRS; CDR2 reads YFSETQ. Trimming at V came to 0 bases and at J to 8 bases, leaving 7 bases not matched to a gene. CDR3 length: 15 amino acids. Here the CDR3 reads CASSLEGRGEEKLFF. Written as DNA, the CDR3 is TGCGCCAGCAGCTTGGAGGGCAGGGGGGAAGAAAAACTGTTTTTT.

The chain combines TRBV7-2 with TRBJ1-5; 8 bases match TRBD1. The CDR3 runs 15 residues. CDR1 and CDR2 from the germline V gene are SGHTA and FQGNSA. J gave up 7 bases and V 3 bases, and 8 bases lay outside the gene matches. For the CDR3, the DNA is TGTGCCAGCAGCTTGATCAGGGGGCAAGGCCAGCCCCAGCATTTT. It translates to CASSLIRGQGQPQHF.

The chain combines TRBV28 with TRBJ1-5; 7 bases are a match to TRBD1. The junction had 1 base not matched to a gene; V was cut back by 4 bases and J by 7 bases. Germline V gene sequence: CDR1 MDHEN, CDR2 SYDVKM. The CDR3 is 12 amino acids. This CDR3 is CASSYRGQPQHF. The CDR3 DNA follows: TGTGCCAGCAGTTACAGGGGACAGCCCCAGCATTTT.

This clone was recorded only once. This chain joins TRBV27 and TRBJ1-2, with 9 nucleotides matching TRBD1. Looked up from germline, CDR1 is MNHEY and CDR2 is SMNVEV (reference sequence). Losses at the gene ends were 5 bases for V and 5 bases for J; bases not matched to a gene: 3. The CDR3 length is 13 residues. The CDR3 reads CASSTTGGYGYTF. The CDR3 coding sequence is TGTGCCAGCAGTACGACAGGGGGGTATGGCTACACCTTC.